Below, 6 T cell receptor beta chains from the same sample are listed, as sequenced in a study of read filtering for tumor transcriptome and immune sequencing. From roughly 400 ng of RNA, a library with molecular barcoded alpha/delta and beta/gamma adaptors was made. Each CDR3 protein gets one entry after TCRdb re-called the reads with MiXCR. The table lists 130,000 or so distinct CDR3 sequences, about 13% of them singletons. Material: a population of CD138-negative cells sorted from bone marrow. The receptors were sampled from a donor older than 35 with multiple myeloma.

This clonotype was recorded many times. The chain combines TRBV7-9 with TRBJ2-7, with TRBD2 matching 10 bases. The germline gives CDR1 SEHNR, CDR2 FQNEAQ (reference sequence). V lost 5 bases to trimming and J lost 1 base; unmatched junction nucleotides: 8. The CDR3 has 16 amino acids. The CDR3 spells CASSIYGTSASYEQYF. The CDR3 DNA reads TGTGCCAGCAGCATATACGGGACTAGCGCTTCCTACGAGCAGTACTTC.

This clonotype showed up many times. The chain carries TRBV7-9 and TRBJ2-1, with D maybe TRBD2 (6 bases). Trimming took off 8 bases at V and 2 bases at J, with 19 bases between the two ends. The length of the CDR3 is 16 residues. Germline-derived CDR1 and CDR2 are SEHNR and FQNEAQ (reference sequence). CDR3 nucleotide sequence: TGTGCCAGCGGCCCCGCGGGGCAGCGGACCTACAATGAGCAGTTCTTC. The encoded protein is CASGPAGQRTYNEQFF.

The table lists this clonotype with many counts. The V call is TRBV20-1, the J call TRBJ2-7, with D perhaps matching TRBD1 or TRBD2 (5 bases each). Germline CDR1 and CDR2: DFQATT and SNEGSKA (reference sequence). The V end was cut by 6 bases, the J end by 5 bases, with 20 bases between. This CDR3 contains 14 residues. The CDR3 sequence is CSATSGTLNHEQYF. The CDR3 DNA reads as TGCAGTGCAACCTCCGGGACCCTGAACCACGAGCAGTACTTC.

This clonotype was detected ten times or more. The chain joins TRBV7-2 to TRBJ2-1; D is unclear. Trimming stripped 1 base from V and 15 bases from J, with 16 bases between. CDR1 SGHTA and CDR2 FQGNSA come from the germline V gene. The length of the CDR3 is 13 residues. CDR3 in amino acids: CASSLEPGRVAFF. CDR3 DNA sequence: TGTGCCAGCAGCTTAGAGCCCGGAAGGGTGGCGTTCTTC.

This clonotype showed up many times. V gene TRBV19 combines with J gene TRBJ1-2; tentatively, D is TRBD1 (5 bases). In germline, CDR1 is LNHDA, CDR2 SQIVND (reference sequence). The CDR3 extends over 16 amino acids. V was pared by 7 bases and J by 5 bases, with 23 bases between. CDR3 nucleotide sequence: TGTGCCAGTACCCCGGGGGTATCAGCCCTCTCTTATGGCTACACCTTC. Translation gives CASTPGVSALSYGYTF. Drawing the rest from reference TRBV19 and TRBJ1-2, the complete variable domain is DGGITQSPKYLFRKEGQNVTLSCEQNLNHDAMYWYRQDPGQGLRLIYYSQIVNDFQKGDIAEGYSVSREKKESFPLTVTSAQKNPTAFYLCASTPGVSALSYGYTFGSGTRLTVV.

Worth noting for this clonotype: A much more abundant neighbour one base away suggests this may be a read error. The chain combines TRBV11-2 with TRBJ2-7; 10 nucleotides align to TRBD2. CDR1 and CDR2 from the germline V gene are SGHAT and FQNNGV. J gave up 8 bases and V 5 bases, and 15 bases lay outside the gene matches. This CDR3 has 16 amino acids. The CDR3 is CASSPRPLAGRPKQYF. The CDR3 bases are TGTGCCAGCAGCCCCCGTCCACTAGCGGGGCGGCCCAAGCAGTACTTC. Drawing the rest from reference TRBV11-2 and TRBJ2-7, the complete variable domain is EAGVAQSPRYKIIEKRQSVAFWCNPISGHATLYWYQQILGQGPKLLIQFQNNGVVDDSQLPKDRFSAERLKGVDSTLKIQPAKLEDSAVYLCASSPRPLAGRPKQYFGPGTRLTVT.